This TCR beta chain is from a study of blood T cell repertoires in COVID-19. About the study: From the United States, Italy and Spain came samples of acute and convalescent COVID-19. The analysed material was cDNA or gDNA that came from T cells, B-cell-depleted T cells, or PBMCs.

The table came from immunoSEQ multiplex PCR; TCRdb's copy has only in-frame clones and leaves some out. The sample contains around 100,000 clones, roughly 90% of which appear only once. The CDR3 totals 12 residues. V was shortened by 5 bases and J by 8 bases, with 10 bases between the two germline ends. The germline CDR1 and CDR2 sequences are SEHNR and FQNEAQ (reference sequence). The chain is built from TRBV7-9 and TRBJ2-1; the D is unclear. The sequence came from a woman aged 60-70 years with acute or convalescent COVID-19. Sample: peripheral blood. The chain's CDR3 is CASSALPHEQFF. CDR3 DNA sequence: TGTGCCAGCAGCGCACTTCCCCATGAGCAGTTCTTC.